This T cell receptor (beta chain) comes out of a study of human thymus T cells. With regard to this clone: The antigen remains undetermined.

The data were produced by immunoSEQ multiplex PCR, yet TCRdb's version contains in-frame clones alone and is incomplete. Of 120,000 or so clones detected, about 93% appear once; the ten largest clones hold 0.02% to 0.03%. The thymus was resected at corrective cardiac surgery. Donors were healthy Finnish babies undergoing corrective operations for congenital heart defects. Study-wide results and limits: Thymic and blood repertoires showed apparently biased V and J gene usage. What related research reported was that thymic repertoires overlapped highly among unrelated individuals.

Germline-derived CDR1 and CDR2 are ENHRY and SYGVKD. The CDR3 runs to 17 residues. V shed 9 bases, J shed 3 bases, and the junction held 10 bases outside the gene matches. Sequenced: thymus tissue. The receptor was derived from a boy younger than two with a congenital heart defect but otherwise immunologically healthy. The chain links TRBV10-3 to TRBJ2-2; 13 nucleotides match TRBD2. The CDR3 spells CAISTSGGSLYTGELFF. Written as DNA, the CDR3 is TGTGCCATTTCGACTAGCGGGGGGTCCCTATACACCGGGGAGCTGTTTTTT.